The 8 T cell receptor beta chains presented below share a single source sample, sequenced in a study of beta chain features in type 1 diabetes. The study's findings and limits: There was a moderate but significant shortening of TCRB CDR3s in all four CD4+ subsets of Type 1 diabetes patients.

The investigators reverse transcribed all of the isolated RNA, so they sequenced expressed TCRB transcripts. The method was immunoSEQ multiplex PCR; TCRdb's version includes in-frame clones alone and lacks a portion of them. The sample includes a few hundred thousand clones, approximately 14% of them seen just once. The antigens of these receptors remain unknown. Sequences were obtained from naive CD4+ T cells from blood. These receptors were collected from a man aged 25-45 years with type 1 diabetes.

This clone is a singleton in its sample. The chain carries TRBV5-6 and TRBJ2-2; TRBD1 matches 10 bases. Germline CDR1 SGHDT, CDR2 YYEEEE. This CDR3 spans 16 amino acids. Trimming removed 4 bases from V and 5 bases from J; junction bases left unmatched: 8. In nucleotides, the CDR3 is TGTGCCAGCAGCACCCCGGGACAGGGGAATACCGGGGAGCTGTTTTTT. It specifies CASSTPGQGNTGELFF.

Turning to this clone: This specimen includes other DNA sequences encoding the same CDR3. This chain connects TRBV5-1 to TRBJ2-3; TRBD2 agrees at 8 bases. Germline trimming cut 2 bases from V and 2 bases from J; bases unmatched to any gene: 4. This CDR3 is built from 15 residues. Per germline, CDR1 SGHRS and CDR2 YFSETQ. CDR3: CASSLPAGDTDTQYF. CDR3 DNA sequence: TGCGCCAGCAGCTTACCAGCGGGGGACACAGATACGCAGTATTTT.

This clone was counted between two and nine times. The genes are TRBV6-1 and TRBJ1-1; TRBD1 matches at 10 bases. V shed 11 bases, J shed 10 bases, and the junction held 13 bases outside the gene matches. The CDR3 sequence is 13 residues long. From germline, CDR1 is MNHNS and CDR2 SASEGT. CDR3 region: CAGGTGVVAGAFF. The CDR3 DNA sequence: TGTGCCGGAGGGACAGGGGTTGTGGCGGGAGCTTTCTTT.

This chain connects TRBV9 to TRBJ2-5, with 11 bases lining up with TRBD2. CDR3 length: 18 amino acids. V trimming: 0 bases; J trimming: 5 bases; junction bases outside the gene matches: 12. CDR1 is SGDLS and CDR2 is YYNGEE in the germline V gene. In DNA form, the CDR3 reads TGTGCCAGCAGCGTAGGGACTCTAGCGGGGGGTCAGCAGGAGACCCAGTACTTC. Translation: CASSVGTLAGGQQETQYF.

This clone was counted between two and nine times. V is TRBV7-9 and J is TRBJ2-2; D is possibly TRBD2 (5 bases). V was shortened by 5 bases and J by 4 bases, with 14 bases between the two germline ends. CDR3 length: 15 amino acids. From germline, CDR1 is SEHNR and CDR2 FQNEAQ (reference sequence). The CDR3, as DNA: TGTGCCAGCAGCCCCCAGACGGGGTCCACCGGGGAGCTGTTTTTT. Protein product: CASSPQTGSTGELFF.

The chain couples TRBV30 to TRBJ2-1; 7 bases line up with TRBD2. Germline lookup yields CDR1 GTSNPN and CDR2 SVGIG (reference sequence). This CDR3 contains 16 residues. Trimming at V came to 0 bases and at J to 6 bases, leaving 11 bases not matched to a gene. The CDR3 protein is CAWSVGTILAGNEQFF. CDR3 bases: TGTGCCTGGAGTGTCGGGACTATATTGGCGGGCAATGAGCAGTTCTTC.

The chain joins TRBV29-1 to TRBJ1-1, with TRBD1 as a possible D gene (6 bases). V was trimmed by 6 bases and J by 5 bases, leaving 13 bases between them. The CDR3 covers 12 residues. The germline V gene has CDR1 SQVTM and CDR2 ANQGSEA. In DNA form, the CDR3 reads TGCAGCGTCGGGGGGGGCTGGACTGAAGCTTTCTTT. The encoded protein is CSVGGGWTEAFF.

This clone was detected a few times. J is TRBJ2-1 and V is TRBV18, with 9 bases lining up with TRBD2. The CDR3 length is 16 residues. Germline CDR1 is KGHSH and CDR2 is LQKENI. The V and J ends lost 6 bases and 6 bases, in that order; junction bases with no gene match: 12. The CDR3 DNA reads TGTGCCAGCTCCCCCTCGGGTAGCGGGAGTAGCAATGAGCAGTTCTTC. Amino acid sequence: CASSPSGSGSSNEQFF.